The sequence of this T cell receptor beta chain was determined in a study of T cell responses to AZD1222 COVID-19 vaccine. This CDR3 is 13 amino acids long. Between the trimmed V and J ends, which lost 2 bases and 7 bases, there was a span of 9 bases. CDR1 and CDR2 from the germline V gene are KGHSH and LQKENI. Study findings and constraints: A mostly white British donor set with more females was recruited, and clonal diversity was possibly underestimated.

Concerning this clone: Its target is unknown.

Timing groups of about 4 and about 12 weeks for second doses were pooled. The table came from immunoSEQ multiplex PCR; TCRdb's copy has only in-frame clones and leaves some out. The table has about 160,000 clones, approximately 90% seen once. The sequencing used peripheral blood, collected 28 days after the second AZD1222 dose. The receptor comes from an adult who received the AZD1222 COVID-19 vaccine. The V call is TRBV18, the J call TRBJ2-1; possibly TRBD2 for D (6 bases). The CDR3 loop is CASSPGSGNEQFF. The CDR3 coding sequence is TGTGCCAGCTCACCAGGGAGCGGGAATGAGCAGTTCTTC.